The present T cell receptor beta chain was sequenced within a study of blood T cell repertoires in COVID-19 (TCRdb year 2020). Regarding the study in general: The collaborator samples originated in the United States, Italy and Spain and spanned the acute and convalescent phases of COVID-19. The prospective study material was composed of cDNA or gDNA derived from T cells, B-cell-depleted T cells, or PBMCs. Subjects who had been exposed to COVID-19, were actively infected with it, or had recovered from it provided the deeply sampled blood TCRbeta repertoires that made up the dataset. The repertoires were made available in a free public database intended to serve as a resource for research on the immune response to SARS-CoV-2. The samples were drawn from two sources: the first 160 participants of the ongoing ImmuneRACE study, and 950 to 1,500 subjects contributed by 6 global collaborators. The sample metadata nearly always contained a de-identified subject ID, COVID-19 status, age in years and sex. Where available, HLA class I and class II types were taken from metadata supplied by the sample provider and were not determined by assay-based typing. What the research found in general, with its limitations: The amount of clinical and demographic metadata varied by source and participant and was provided uncurated.

One collaborating source in Seattle enrolled patients during active infection and followed them longitudinally through the course of disease. Each collaborating institution followed its own protocols to collect whole blood in K2EDTA tubes. For TCRbeta analysis, collaborator samples were shipped as frozen whole blood, as isolated PBMCs, or as DNA extracted from either sample type. Trimming accounts for 5 bases at V and 7 bases at J, while the number of junction bases matched to no gene is 13. Per the germline V gene, SGHTA is the CDR1 and FQGNSA is the CDR2. The CDR3 spans 16 residues, from the cysteine through the phenylalanine. The kept DNA is CDR3 alone, 48 bases in frame from the first base. In regard to this clone: The antigen it binds to is not known. No per-base quality is available; no much larger clone lies one base away.

TCRbeta CDR3 regions were amplified from genomic DNA using the immunoSEQ Assay, a bias-controlled multiplex PCR. The original methods were these. The number of nucleated cells in each sample was estimated from the amplification of reference gene primers within the assay. To quantify the absolute abundance of each unique TCRbeta CDR3 rearrangement, sequence reads were collapsed and filtered. Productive Simpson clonality was computed per sample as the square root of Simpson's diversity index over productive rearrangements. TCRdb's version of the immuneACCESS table is confined to in-frame rearrangements and falls short of the full clone set. An unresolved V gene accounts for under half of the shortfall where checked; the remainder is of unknown origin. V, J and clone size were drawn from that table, and D and trimming were deduced from the DNA. For this sample the table gives tens of thousands of clones, of which over 75% were detected only once. The leading ten clones occupy under 40% of the sample.

This sequence uses TRBV7-2 and TRBJ2-1, with 8 junctional bases fitting TRBD2. Sequencing was performed on peripheral blood. The sequence derives from a woman of 80 years or more with COVID-19, enrolled during active disease. The DNA sequence reads TGTGCCAGCAGCCTTCTACAGGGACTAGTTGGTAATGAGCAGTTCTTC. Its translation reads: CASSLLQGLVGNEQFF.